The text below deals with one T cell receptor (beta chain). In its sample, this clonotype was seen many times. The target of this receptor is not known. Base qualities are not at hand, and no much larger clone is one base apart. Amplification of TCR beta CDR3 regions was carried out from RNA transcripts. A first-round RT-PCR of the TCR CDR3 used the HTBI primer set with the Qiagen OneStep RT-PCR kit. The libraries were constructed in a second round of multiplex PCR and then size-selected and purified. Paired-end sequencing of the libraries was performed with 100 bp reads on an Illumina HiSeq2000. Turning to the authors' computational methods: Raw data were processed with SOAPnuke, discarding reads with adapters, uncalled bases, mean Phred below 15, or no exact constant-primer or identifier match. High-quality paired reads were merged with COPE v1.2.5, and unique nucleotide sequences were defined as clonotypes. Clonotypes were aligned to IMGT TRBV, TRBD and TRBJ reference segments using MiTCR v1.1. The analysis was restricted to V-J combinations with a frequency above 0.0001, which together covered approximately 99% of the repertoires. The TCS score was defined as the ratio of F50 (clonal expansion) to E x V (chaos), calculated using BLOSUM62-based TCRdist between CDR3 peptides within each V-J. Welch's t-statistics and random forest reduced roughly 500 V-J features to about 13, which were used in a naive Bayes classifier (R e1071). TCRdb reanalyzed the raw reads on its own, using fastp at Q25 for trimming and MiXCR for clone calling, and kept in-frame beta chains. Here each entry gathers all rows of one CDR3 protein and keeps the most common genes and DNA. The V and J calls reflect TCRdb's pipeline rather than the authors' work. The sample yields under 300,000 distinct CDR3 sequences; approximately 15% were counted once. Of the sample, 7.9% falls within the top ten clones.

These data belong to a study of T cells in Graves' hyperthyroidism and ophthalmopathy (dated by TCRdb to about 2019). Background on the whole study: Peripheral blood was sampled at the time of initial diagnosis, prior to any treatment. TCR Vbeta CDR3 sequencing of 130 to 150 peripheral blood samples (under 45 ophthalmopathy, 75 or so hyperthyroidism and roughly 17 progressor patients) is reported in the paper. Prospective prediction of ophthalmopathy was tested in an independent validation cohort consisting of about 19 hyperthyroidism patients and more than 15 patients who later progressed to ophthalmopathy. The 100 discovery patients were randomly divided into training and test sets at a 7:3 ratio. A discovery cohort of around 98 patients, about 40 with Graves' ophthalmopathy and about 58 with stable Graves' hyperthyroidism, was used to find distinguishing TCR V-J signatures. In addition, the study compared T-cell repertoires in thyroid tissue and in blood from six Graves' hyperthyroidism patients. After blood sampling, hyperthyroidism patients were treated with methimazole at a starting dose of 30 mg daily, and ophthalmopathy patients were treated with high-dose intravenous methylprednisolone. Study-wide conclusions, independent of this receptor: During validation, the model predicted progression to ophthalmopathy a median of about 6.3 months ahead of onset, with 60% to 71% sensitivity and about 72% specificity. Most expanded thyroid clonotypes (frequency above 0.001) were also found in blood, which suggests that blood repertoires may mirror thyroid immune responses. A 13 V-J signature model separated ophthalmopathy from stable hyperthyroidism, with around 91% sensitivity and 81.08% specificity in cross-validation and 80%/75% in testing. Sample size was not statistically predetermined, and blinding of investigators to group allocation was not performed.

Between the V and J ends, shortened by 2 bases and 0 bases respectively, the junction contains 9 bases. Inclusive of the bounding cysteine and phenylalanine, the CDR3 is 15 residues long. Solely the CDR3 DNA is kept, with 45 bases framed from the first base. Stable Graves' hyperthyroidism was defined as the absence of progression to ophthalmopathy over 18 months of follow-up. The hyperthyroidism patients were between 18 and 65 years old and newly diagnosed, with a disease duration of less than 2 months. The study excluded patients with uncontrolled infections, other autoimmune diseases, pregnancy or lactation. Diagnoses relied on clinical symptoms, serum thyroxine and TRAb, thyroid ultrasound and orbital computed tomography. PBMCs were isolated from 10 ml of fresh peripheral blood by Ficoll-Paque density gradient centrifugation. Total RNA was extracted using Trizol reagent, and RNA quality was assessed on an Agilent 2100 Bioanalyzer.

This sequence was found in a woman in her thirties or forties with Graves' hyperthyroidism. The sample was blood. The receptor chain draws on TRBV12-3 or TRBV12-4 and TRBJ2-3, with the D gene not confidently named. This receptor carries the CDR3 CASSLNGQSTDTQYF. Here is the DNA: TGTGCCAGCAGTTTAAACGGCCAGAGCACAGATACGCAGTATTTT.